The text below deals with one T cell receptor (beta chain). This sample stems from a study of shared clonotypes between healthy human individuals. Donors included only healthy HIV-negative adults lacking recent acute infections or vaccinations. The CDR3 loop spans 13 amino acids. Germline V gives CDR1 SGHTA, CDR2 FQGNSA. V lost 3 bases and J 6 bases, leaving 8 bases between the germline ends. Using immunoSEQ multiplex PCR, the repertoire was profiled, and TCRdb retains in-frame clones only, with some absent. The profile shows approximately 2.3 million clones, 80% to 95% of them singletons. The rearrangement uses TRBV7-2 and TRBJ2-2, with a tentative D call TRBD1 (6 bases). This clonotype was sampled from a man in his late teens or twenties in good health. Some clones in this sample may be carry-over from other donors' samples. Sequences were obtained from naive CD4+ T cells from PBMCs. As for subset: CD45RA+ positively selected. The CDR3 coding sequence is TGTGCCAGCAGCTTTCAGGGGCCCGGGGAGCTGTTTTTT. Protein: CASSFQGPGELFF.